This TCR beta chain was documented in a study of shared clonotypes between healthy human individuals. Study information: Aged 18 to 49, the donors were two women and a few men. Per donor, CD8 memory used one plate, CD8 naive used two, CD4 memory used three and CD4 naive used three.

Trimming took 2 bases from V and 3 from J, leaving 11 bases between them. The CDR3 contains 15 residues. Germline V gene data show CDR1 as MNHEY and CDR2 as SVGAGI. Note on this clone: Its antigen remains unidentified.

The table came from immunoSEQ multiplex PCR; TCRdb's copy has only in-frame clones and leaves some out. The data hold roughly 1,500,000 clones, with about 98.5% observed a single time. The study's findings and limits: Non-shared clonotypes had lower generation probabilities than those shared by all four donors.

This receptor was obtained from a man aged 25 to 45 in good health. The rearrangement joins TRBV6-5 to TRBJ2-1; D is possibly TRBD2 (5 bases). Sequenced material: naive CD4+ T cells sorted from blood. Documented subset: CD45RA+ positively selected. CDR3 sequence reads: CASSYDSRDYNEQFF. As DNA, the CDR3 is TGTGCCAGCAGTTACGACTCTCGGGACTACAATGAGCAGTTCTTC.